This T cell receptor (beta chain) was identified in a study of cytomegalovirus exposure and HLA in healthy donors. In regard to this clone: What it recognizes is unknown.

PCR primers comprised 60 Vbeta and 13 Jbeta primers. Sequenced by immunoSEQ multiplex PCR; TCRdb stores in-frame clones only, minus some. Of about 110,000 clones listed, roughly 80% are singletons. General observations from the study: Confirmation in vitro established that a few CMV-associated chains were specific for CMV antigens. There was a cluster of highly shared sequence variants that was likely a sequencing artifact.

Trimming cost V 7 bases and J 1 base; bases outside gene matches: 3. Germline V gives CDR1 SQVTM, CDR2 ANQGSEA. The CDR3 has 12 residues. The chain joins TRBV29-1 to TRBJ1-1; 7 bases are shared with TRBD1. Input material: PBMCs. This receptor was taken from a woman in her thirties or forties in good health and CMV-seropositive. This chain's CDR3 is CSATGANTEAFF. The CDR3 DNA is TGCAGCGCTACAGGGGCGAACACTGAAGCTTTCTTT.